This T cell receptor (beta chain) was found in a study of CD8+CD57+ T cells in acquired aplastic anemia. By flow cytometry, patients selected for sequencing had shown an expansion of CD8+CD57+ cells. CDR3 length: 14 residues. V lost 5 bases, J lost 10 bases, and 17 bases lay in between. Genomic DNA served as template for TCR beta VDJ and CDR3 profiling. MiXCR, applied by TCRdb to the reads, yields one record per CDR3 protein. The profile shows a few hundred thousand distinct CDR3 sequences, roughly 45% of them singletons. This rearrangement joins TRBV12-3 or TRBV12-4 to TRBJ1-4; D may be TRBD1 (5 bases). The specimen sequenced was sorted CD4+, CD8+, or CD8+CD57+ T cells (not recorded which) from PBMCs. This clonotype originated in a human donor with aplastic anemia. CDR3: CASSLDSGSGKLFF. In nucleotides, the CDR3 is TGTGCCAGCAGTCTCGACAGCGGCTCTGGAAAACTGTTTTTT.